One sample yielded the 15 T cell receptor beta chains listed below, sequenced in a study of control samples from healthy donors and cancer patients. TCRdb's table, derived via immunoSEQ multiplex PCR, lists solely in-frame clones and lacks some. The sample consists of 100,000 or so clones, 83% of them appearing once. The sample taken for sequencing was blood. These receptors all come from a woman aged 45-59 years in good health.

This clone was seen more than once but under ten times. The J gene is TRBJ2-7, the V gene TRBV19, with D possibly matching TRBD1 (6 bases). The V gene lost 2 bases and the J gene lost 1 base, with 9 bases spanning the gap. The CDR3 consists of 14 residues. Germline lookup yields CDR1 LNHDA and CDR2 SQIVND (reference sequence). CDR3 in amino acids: CASSITGQSYEQYF. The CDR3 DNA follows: TGTGCCAGTAGTATAACGGGACAATCCTACGAGCAGTACTTC.

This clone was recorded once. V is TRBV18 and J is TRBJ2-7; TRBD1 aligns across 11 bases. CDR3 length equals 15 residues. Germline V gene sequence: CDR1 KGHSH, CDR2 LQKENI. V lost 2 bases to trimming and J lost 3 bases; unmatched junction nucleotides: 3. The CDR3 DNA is TGTGCCAGCTCACCAGGGACAGGGGGAGACTACGAGCAGTACTTC. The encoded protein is CASSPGTGGDYEQYF.

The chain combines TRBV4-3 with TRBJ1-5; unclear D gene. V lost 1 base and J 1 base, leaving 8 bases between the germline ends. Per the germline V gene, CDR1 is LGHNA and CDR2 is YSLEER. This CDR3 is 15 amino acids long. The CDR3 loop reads CASSQGAASNQPQHF. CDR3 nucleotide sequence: TGCGCCAGCAGCCAAGGGGCAGCGAGCAATCAGCCCCAGCATTTT.

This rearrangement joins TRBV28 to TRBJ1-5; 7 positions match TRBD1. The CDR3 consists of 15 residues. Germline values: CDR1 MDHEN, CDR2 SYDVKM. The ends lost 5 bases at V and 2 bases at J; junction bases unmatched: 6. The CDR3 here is CASSTRQGGNQPQHF. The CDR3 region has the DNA TGTGCCAGCAGTACCCGACAGGGCGGCAATCAGCCCCAGCATTTT.

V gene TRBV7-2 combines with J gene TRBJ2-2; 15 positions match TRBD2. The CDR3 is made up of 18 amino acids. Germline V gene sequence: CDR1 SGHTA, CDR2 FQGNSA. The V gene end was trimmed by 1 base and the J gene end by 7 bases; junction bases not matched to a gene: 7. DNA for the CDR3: TGTGCCAGCAGCTTAGTGCCGGGACTAGCGGGGGGAGGCGGGGAGCTGTTTTTT. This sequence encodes CASSLVPGLAGGGGELFF.

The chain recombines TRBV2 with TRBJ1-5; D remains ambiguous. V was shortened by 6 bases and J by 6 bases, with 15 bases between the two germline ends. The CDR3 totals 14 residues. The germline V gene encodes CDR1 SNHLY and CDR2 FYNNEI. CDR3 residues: CASRALGVGQPQHF. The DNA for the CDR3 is TGTGCCAGCAGGGCCCTTGGAGTAGGTCAGCCCCAGCATTTT.

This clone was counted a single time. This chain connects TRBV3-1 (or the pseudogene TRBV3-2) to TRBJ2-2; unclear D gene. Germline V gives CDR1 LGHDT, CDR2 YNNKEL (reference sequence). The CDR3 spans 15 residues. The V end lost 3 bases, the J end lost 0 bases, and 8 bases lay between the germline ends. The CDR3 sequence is CASSQGNANTGELFF. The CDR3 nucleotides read TGTGCCAGCAGCCAGGGAAACGCGAACACCGGGGAGCTGTTTTTT.

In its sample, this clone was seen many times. CDR3 residues: CASSLGTHNTGELFF. The CDR3 DNA follows: TGCGCCAGCAGCTTGGGTACACATAACACCGGGGAGCTGTTTTTT. V usage is TRBV5-1 and J usage is TRBJ2-2; D gene uncertain. CDR3 size: 15 residues. Looked up from germline, CDR1 is SGHRS and CDR2 is YFSETQ. V dropped 0 bases and J dropped 2 bases, with 8 bases sitting between them.

DNA of the CDR3: TGTGCCGCTGGACAGAACACAGATACGCAGTATTTT. Protein sequence: CAAGQNTDTQYF. The chain uses TRBV2 and TRBJ2-3, with TRBD1 as a possible D gene (6 bases). CDR1 and CDR2 from the germline V gene are SNHLY and FYNNEI. The V end was cut by 11 bases, the J end by 2 bases, with 11 bases between. The CDR3 loop spans 12 amino acids.

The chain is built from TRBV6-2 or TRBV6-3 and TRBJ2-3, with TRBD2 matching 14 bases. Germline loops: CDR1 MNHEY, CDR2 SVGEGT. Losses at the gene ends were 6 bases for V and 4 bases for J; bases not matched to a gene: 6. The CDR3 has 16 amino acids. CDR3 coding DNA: TGTGCCAGCAGCAGACTAGCGGGGGGGCTCTCAGATACGCAGTATTTT. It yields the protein CASSRLAGGLSDTQYF.

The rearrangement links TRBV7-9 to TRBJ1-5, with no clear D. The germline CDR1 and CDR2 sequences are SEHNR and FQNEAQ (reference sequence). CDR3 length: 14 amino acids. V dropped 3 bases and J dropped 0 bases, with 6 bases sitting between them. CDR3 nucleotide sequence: TGTGCCAGCAGCTTGAGTTATAGCAATCAGCCCCAGCATTTT. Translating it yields CASSLSYSNQPQHF.

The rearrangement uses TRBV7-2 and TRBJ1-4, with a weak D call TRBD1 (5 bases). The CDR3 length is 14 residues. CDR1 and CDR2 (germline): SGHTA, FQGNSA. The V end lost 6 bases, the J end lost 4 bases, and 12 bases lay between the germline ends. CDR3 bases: TGTGCCAGCAGACGGGACGGCAATAATGAAAAACTGTTTTTT. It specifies CASRRDGNNEKLFF. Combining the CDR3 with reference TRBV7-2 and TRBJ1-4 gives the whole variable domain GAGVSQSPSNKVTEKGKDVELRCDPISGHTALYWYRQSLGQGLEFLIYFQGNSAPDKSGLPSDRFSAERTGGSVSTLTIQRTQQEDSAVYLCASRRDGNNEKLFFGSGTQLSVL.

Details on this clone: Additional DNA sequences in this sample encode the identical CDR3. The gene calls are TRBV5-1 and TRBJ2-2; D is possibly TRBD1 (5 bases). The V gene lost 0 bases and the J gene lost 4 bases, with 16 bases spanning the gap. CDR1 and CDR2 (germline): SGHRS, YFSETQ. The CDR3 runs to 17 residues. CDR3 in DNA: TGCGCCAGCAGCTTGGCCCCTGGGGCGGAGCGCACCGGGGAGCTGTTTTTT. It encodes CASSLAPGAERTGELFF.

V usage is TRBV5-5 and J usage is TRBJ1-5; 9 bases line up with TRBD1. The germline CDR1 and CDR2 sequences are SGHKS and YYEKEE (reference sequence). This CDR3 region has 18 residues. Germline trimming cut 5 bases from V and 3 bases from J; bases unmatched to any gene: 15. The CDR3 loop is CASSPLYRDRVVNQPQHF. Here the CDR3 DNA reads TGTGCCAGCAGTCCTCTTTACCGGGACAGGGTCGTCAATCAGCCCCAGCATTTT.

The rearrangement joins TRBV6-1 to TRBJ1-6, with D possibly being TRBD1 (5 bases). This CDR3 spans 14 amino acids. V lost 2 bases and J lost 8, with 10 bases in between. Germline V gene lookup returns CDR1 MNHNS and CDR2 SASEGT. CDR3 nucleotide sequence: TGTGCCAGCAGTGAATGGTTGGGGGATTCACCCCTCCACTTT. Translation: CASSEWLGDSPLHF.